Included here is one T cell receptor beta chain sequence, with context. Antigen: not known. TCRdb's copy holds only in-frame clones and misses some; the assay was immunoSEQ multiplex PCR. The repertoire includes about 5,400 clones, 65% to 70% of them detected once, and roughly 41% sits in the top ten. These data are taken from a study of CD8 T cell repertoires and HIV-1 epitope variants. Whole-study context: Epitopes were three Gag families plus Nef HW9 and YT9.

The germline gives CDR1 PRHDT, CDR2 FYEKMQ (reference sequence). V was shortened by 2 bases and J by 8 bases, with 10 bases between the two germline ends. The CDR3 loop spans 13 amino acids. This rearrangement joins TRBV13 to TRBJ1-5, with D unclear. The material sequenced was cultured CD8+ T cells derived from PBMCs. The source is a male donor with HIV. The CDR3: CASSLTFGEPQHF. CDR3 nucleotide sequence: TGTGCCAGCAGCTTAACTTTTGGTGAGCCCCAGCATTTT.